This TCR beta chain is from a study of long-term antiretroviral therapy in people with HIV. General study points: All time points showed a repertoire dominated by clones expanded before ART. Diversity rose after ART but stayed below transplant donor controls. HIV repertoires spanned narrower CDR3 length ranges than controls.

A remark on this clone: Its antigen is undetermined.

Germline V gives CDR1 SGHKS, CDR2 YYEKEE (reference sequence). V was pared by 4 bases and J by 4 bases, with 4 bases of the junction left unmatched. The CDR3 consists of 15 residues. The study used samples holding about 0.9-11 million cryopreserved PBMC before DNA extraction. Version v3.0 of the immunoSEQ assay was performed at survey level. This table comes from immunoSEQ multiplex PCR, and its TCRdb copy is limited to in-frame clones, with some not included. The table has 20,000 to 25,000 clones, about nine tenths seen once. Source: unsorted PBMCs, taken 0.2 years before starting antiretroviral therapy. This sequence was found in a man aged 18-30 years with HIV. The chain carries TRBV5-5 and TRBJ1-5; 11 nucleotides align to TRBD1. The CDR3 DNA reads as TGTGCCAGCAGCGCCGGGACAGGGGGAAATCAGCCCCAGCATTTT. Its protein product is CASSAGTGGNQPQHF.